This T cell receptor beta chain was retrieved from a study of PD-L1 blockade in urothelial cancer. About the research overall: In terms of prior chemotherapy, patients had received 0 to 3 regimens. Each blood sample yielded a median of roughly 150,000 T cells. The analyses of blood took place 3 weeks (second dose) and 6 weeks after treatment start. Study-wide results and limits: Prediction of better survival came from below-median pretreatment blood TCR clonality.

With regard to this clone: Its antigen is undetermined.

CDR1 and CDR2 from the germline V gene are MGHDK and SYGVNS. Trimming cost V 4 bases and J 9 bases; bases outside gene matches: 13. The CDR3 loop spans 15 amino acids. Clones were sequenced by immunoSEQ multiplex PCR, and TCRdb holds only the in-frame ones, with some missing. The data show more than 70,000 clones, approximately 91% seen once. The gene calls are TRBV25-1 and TRBJ2-5; 8 bases map to TRBD2. The specimen was PBMCs, collected around atezolizumab (anti-PD-L1) treatment. The receptor was isolated from a man in his sixties with urothelial cancer. The CDR3 loop reads CASSGYSGVREAQYF. CDR3 DNA sequence: TGTGCCAGCAGTGGTTATAGCGGGGTCCGGGAGGCCCAGTACTTC.